The 21 T cell receptor beta chains below come from one sample, sequenced in a study of blood T cell repertoires in COVID-19. Only in-frame clones appear in the TCRdb table, and some are missing; sequencing was by immunoSEQ multiplex PCR. The table lists some 38,000 clones, approximately 86% of them singletons. What was sequenced was peripheral blood. These receptors were taken from a man aged 50-59 years with active COVID-19.

This chain joins TRBV5-5 and TRBJ2-1, with a weak D call TRBD2 (6 bases). Germline CDR1 reads SGHKS; CDR2 reads YYEKEE (reference sequence). The CDR3 spans 13 residues. V was trimmed by 0 bases and J by 9 bases, leaving 10 bases between them. The CDR3 spells CASSLGGGTEQFF. CDR3 DNA: TGTGCCAGCAGCTTGGGGGGCGGGACTGAGCAGTTCTTC.

This rearrangement joins TRBV5-1 to TRBJ2-2, with a tentative D call TRBD1 (5 bases). CDR3 size: 17 residues. Germline V CDR1 and CDR2: SGHRS, YFSETQ. V shed 0 bases and J shed 6 bases, with 18 bases lying between them. CDR3 region: CASSLDPLAGKAGELFF. Here the CDR3 DNA reads TGCGCCAGCAGCTTGGATCCCCTGGCAGGGAAGGCCGGGGAGCTGTTTTTT. Full variable domain (missing parts from reference TRBV5-1 and TRBJ2-2): KAGVTQTPRYLIKTRGQQVTLSCSPISGHRSVSWYQQTPGQGLQFLFEYFSETQRNKGNFPGRFSGRQFSNSRSEMNVSTLELGDSALYLCASSLDPLAGKAGELFFGEGSRLTVL.

V and J are TRBV7-9 and TRBJ1-3; the D gene is possibly TRBD1 (5 bases). Per germline, CDR1 SEHNR and CDR2 FQNEAQ (reference sequence). The CDR3 has 14 amino acids. V gave up 4 bases and J gave up 3 bases, with 10 bases separating them. The CDR3 reads CASSSDSSGNTIYF. As DNA, the CDR3 is TGTGCCAGCAGCTCCGACAGTAGTGGAAACACCATATATTTT. Variable domain in full (rest from reference TRBV7-9 and TRBJ1-3): DTGVSQNPRHKITKRGQNVTFRCDPISEHNRLYWYRQTLGQGPEFLTYFQNEAQLEKSRLLSDRFSAERPKGSFSTLEIQRTEQGDSAMYLCASSSDSSGNTIYFGEGSWLTVV.

The V gene is TRBV3-1 (or the pseudogene TRBV3-2), the J gene TRBJ2-1, with 11 bases matching TRBD1. V was pared by 4 bases and J by 7 bases, with 6 bases of the junction left unmatched. This CDR3 comprises 15 residues. CDR1 and CDR2 (germline): LGHDT, YNNKEL (reference sequence). The chain's CDR3 is CASSLGTGGVNEQFF. CDR3 bases: TGTGCCAGCAGCCTCGGGACAGGGGGGGTGAATGAGCAGTTCTTC.

This chain joins TRBV2 and TRBJ1-2; D not certain. V was clipped by 1 base and J by 6 bases, with 18 bases between them. The CDR3 spans 16 residues. CDR1 and CDR2 (germline): SNHLY, FYNNEI. CDR3 in DNA: TGTGCCAGCAGTGAAGGGATGGGAGTGGAAGGGAATGGCTACACCTTC. Protein sequence: CASSEGMGVEGNGYTF.

This chain uses TRBV7-2 with TRBJ1-2; D is unclear. V lost 1 base and J 4 bases, leaving 10 bases between the germline ends. The length of the CDR3 is 14 residues. Germline lookup yields CDR1 SGHTA and CDR2 FQGNSA. CDR3 DNA: TGTGCCAGCAGCTTAGAAGCAGCGCTCTATGGCTACACCTTC. Translating it yields CASSLEAALYGYTF. Full variable domain (remainder filled in from reference TRBV7-2 and TRBJ1-2): GAGVSQSPSNKVTEKGKDVELRCDPISGHTALYWYRQSLGQGLEFLIYFQGNSAPDKSGLPSDRFSAERTGGSVSTLTIQRTQQEDSAVYLCASSLEAALYGYTFGSGTRLTVV.

The chain carries TRBV5-8 and TRBJ1-1; 9 positions agree with TRBD1. V was clipped by 3 bases and J by 1 base; unmatched bases: 4. CDR1 is SGHTS and CDR2 is YDEGEE in the germline V gene. The CDR3 is 15 amino acids. This CDR3 is CASSWGTGKNTEAFF. CDR3 sequence (DNA): TGTGCCAGCAGCTGGGGGACAGGGAAGAACACTGAAGCTTTCTTT.

This rearrangement joins TRBV10-2 to TRBJ2-7; tentative D call: TRBD1 (6 bases). With 5 bases removed from V and 1 base from J, the gap between germline ends came to 12 bases. There are 14 residues in the CDR3. The germline CDR1 and CDR2 sequences are WSHSY and SAAADI. CDR3: CASSNGQGSYEQYF. In nucleotides, the CDR3 is TGCGCCAGCAGTAATGGGCAGGGGTCCTACGAGCAGTACTTC.

This chain connects TRBV4-1 to TRBJ1-5, with 7 nucleotides matching TRBD1. The CDR3 spans 15 residues. Germline loops: CDR1 MGHRA, CDR2 YSYEKL. The ends lost 5 bases at V and 3 bases at J; junction bases unmatched: 7. Written as DNA, the CDR3 is TGCGCCAGCAGCTCATGGACAGGACCCAATCAGCCCCAGCATTTT. As protein: CASSSWTGPNQPQHF.

The rearrangement uses TRBV7-9 and TRBJ2-3; D not certain. The CDR3 is 13 residues long. Per the germline V gene, CDR1 is SEHNR and CDR2 is FQNEAQ (reference sequence). Trimming left V 3 bases short and J 4 bases short, with 8 bases between. The CDR3 spells CASSFNPSDTQYF. CDR3 nucleotides: TGTGCCAGCAGCTTTAATCCCTCAGATACGCAGTATTTT.

The chain links TRBV25-1 to TRBJ1-1, with a tentative D call TRBD1 (5 bases). Germline CDR1 is MGHDK and CDR2 is SYGVNS. V shed 8 bases and J shed 4 bases, with 14 bases lying between them. This CDR3 has 13 residues. This chain's CDR3 is CASSGGVATEAFF. The CDR3 DNA follows: TGTGCCAGCTCCGGGGGGGTTGCCACTGAAGCTTTCTTT.

V is TRBV5-1 and J is TRBJ1-6; D gene ambiguous. The CDR3 runs to 15 residues. Germline loops: CDR1 SGHRS, CDR2 YFSETQ. V was cut by 0 bases and J by 9 bases, with 13 bases left in between. The CDR3 region has the DNA TGCGCCAGCAGCTTGGCGCAGATCGCTGGTTCACCCCTCCACTTT. It codes for CASSLAQIAGSPLHF.

The chain has TRBV5-1 and TRBJ1-6; D unclear. The CDR3 runs 14 residues. The V end lost 2 bases, the J end lost 3 bases, and 6 bases lay between the germline ends. Germline V gene data show CDR1 as SGHRS and CDR2 as YFSETQ. CDR3 nucleotide sequence: TGCGCCAGCAGCTTAACAGACTATAATTCACCCCTCCACTTT. This codes for CASSLTDYNSPLHF. The variable domain in full, with the rest retrieved from reference TRBV5-1 and TRBJ1-6, is KAGVTQTPRYLIKTRGQQVTLSCSPISGHRSVSWYQQTPGQGLQFLFEYFSETQRNKGNFPGRFSGRQFSNSRSEMNVSTLELGDSALYLCASSLTDYNSPLHFGNGTRLTVT.

The V and J genes are TRBV6-5 and TRBJ2-7; tentative D call: TRBD1 (7 bases). This CDR3 is built from 13 residues. The germline gives CDR1 MNHEY, CDR2 SVGAGI. The V gene lost 6 bases and the J gene lost 0 bases, with 9 bases spanning the gap. This chain's CDR3 is CASRRDSSYEQYF. In nucleotides, the CDR3 is TGTGCCAGCAGGCGGGACAGCTCCTACGAGCAGTACTTC.

V gene TRBV7-2 combines with J gene TRBJ2-7; 9 bases agree with TRBD2. V lost 5 bases to trimming and J lost 0 bases; unmatched junction nucleotides: 8. The germline gives CDR1 SGHTA, CDR2 FQGNSA. CDR3 length equals 16 residues. The DNA for the CDR3 is TGTGCCAGCAGCCAACTAGCGGGCACAAACTCCTACGAGCAGTACTTC. Translating it yields CASSQLAGTNSYEQYF.

The V and J genes are TRBV7-8 and TRBJ1-5; 7 nucleotides agree with TRBD1. J lost 3 bases, V lost 0 bases, and 2 bases had no gene match. CDR1 and CDR2 from the germline V gene are SGHVS and FQNEAQ. The CDR3 loop spans 15 amino acids. CDR3 nucleotides: TGTGCCAGCAGCTTAGCAGGGGGCCCCAATCAGCCCCAGCATTTT. Translation: CASSLAGGPNQPQHF. Using reference TRBV7-8 and TRBJ1-5 for the parts outside the CDR3, the full variable domain is GAGVSQSPRYKVAKRGQDVALRCDPISGHVSLFWYQQALGQGPEFLTYFQNEAQLDKSGLPSDRFFAERPEGSVSTLKIQRTQQEDSAVYLCASSLAGGPNQPQHFGDGTRLSIL.

This chain uses TRBV6-5 with TRBJ1-4; no definite D call. CDR3 length equals 14 residues. Trimming took 4 bases from V and 7 from J, leaving 13 bases between them. Germline V lookup: CDR1 MNHEY, CDR2 SVGAGI. The CDR3 sequence: CASSFSSGFEKLFF. The CDR3 DNA reads TGTGCCAGCAGTTTCTCGTCGGGGTTTGAAAAACTGTTTTTT.

This clone was observed once. The chain uses TRBV18 and TRBJ2-1; D is possibly TRBD1 (5 bases). The CDR3 is made up of 15 amino acids. Between the trimmed V and J ends, which lost 1 base and 0 bases, there was a span of 7 bases. CDR1 and CDR2 (germline): KGHSH, LQKENI. CDR3 nucleotides: TGTGCCAGCTCACCACAGACAGACTCCTACAATGAGCAGTTCTTC. Residues: CASSPQTDSYNEQFF.

V and J are TRBV19 and TRBJ1-1, with 8 bases lining up with TRBD1. The CDR3 consists of 14 residues. Trimming took 3 bases from V and 5 from J; bases not matched to a gene: 5. Germline V gives CDR1 LNHDA, CDR2 SQIVND (reference sequence). CDR3 sequence reads: CASSIRGRGTEAFF. CDR3 nucleotide sequence: TGTGCCAGTAGTATCAGGGGGCGCGGGACTGAAGCTTTCTTT.

The rearrangement links TRBV4-1 to TRBJ1-4, with D unclear. V was clipped by 4 bases and J by 1 base, with 10 bases between them. The germline V gene encodes CDR1 MGHRA and CDR2 YSYEKL. The CDR3 runs to 15 residues. The CDR3 nucleotides read TGCGCCAGCAGCCTCGAGCGTGGAACTAATGAAAAACTGTTTTTT. Its protein is CASSLERGTNEKLFF.

The chain links TRBV2 to TRBJ1-1; 10 positions agree with TRBD1. CDR1 is SNHLY and CDR2 is FYNNEI in the germline V gene. Losses at the gene ends were 6 bases for V and 1 base for J; bases not matched to a gene: 5. The CDR3 covers 15 residues. CDR3 sequence reads: CASRRDRGGNTEAFF. As DNA, the CDR3 is TGTGCCAGCAGGCGGGACAGGGGCGGGAACACTGAAGCTTTCTTT.